This passage covers 27 T cell receptor beta chains from one sample sequenced in a study of blood T cell repertoires in COVID-19. TCRdb's copy holds only in-frame clones and misses some; the assay was immunoSEQ multiplex PCR. The sample includes 150,000 to 200,000 clones, roughly 79% seen only once; the top ten take roughly 28%. The source material was peripheral blood. These receptors all stem from a woman aged 65 to 85 with acute or convalescent COVID-19.

This CDR3 reads CASSRVPGQGHTEAFF. CDR3 sequence (DNA): TGTGCCAGCAGTCGGGTCCCGGGACAGGGTCACACTGAAGCTTTCTTT. The chain couples TRBV27 to TRBJ1-1; 9 nucleotides line up with TRBD1. CDR3 length: 16 amino acids. V was clipped by 5 bases and J by 3 bases; unmatched bases: 10. The germline V gene encodes CDR1 MNHEY and CDR2 SMNVEV (reference sequence).

The V and J genes are TRBV3-1 (or the pseudogene TRBV3-2) and TRBJ2-7, with D tentatively TRBD2 (6 bases). V shed 4 bases and J shed 2 bases, with 15 bases lying between them. From germline, CDR1 is LGHDT and CDR2 YNNKEL (reference sequence). CDR3 length: 15 amino acids. The CDR3 here is CASSPIQAGPYEQYF. Written as DNA, the CDR3 is TGTGCCAGCAGCCCAATCCAAGCGGGCCCCTACGAGCAGTACTTC.

As regards this clone: At the DNA level, this CDR3 is encoded by other sequences in the same sample as well. In DNA form, the CDR3 reads TGTGCCAGCAGTTTGGGACAGGGCAATCAGCCCCAGCATTTT. Protein product: CASSLGQGNQPQHF. V is TRBV28 and J is TRBJ1-5, with 8 bases aligning to TRBD1. Germline CDR1 reads MDHEN; CDR2 reads SYDVKM. The V segment lost 3 bases and the J segment 2 bases; nucleotides outside the gene matches: 0. The CDR3 is made up of 14 amino acids.

The rearrangement uses TRBV1 and TRBJ2-7; no DNA check was done on the table's D call, TRBD2. TRBV1 corresponds to a pseudogene. This CDR3 has 18 residues. The CDR3 bases are TGCACCAGCAGCCAAGAGCCCCCGTATAGACTAGCGAGGTACGAGCAGTACTTC. Translated, it gives CTSSQEPPYRLARYEQYF.

This clone showed up just a few times. V usage is TRBV10-3 and J usage is TRBJ1-1, with D uncertain. The CDR3 is 16 amino acids. Trimming took off 3 bases at V and 1 base at J, with 15 bases between the two ends. Per the germline V gene, CDR1 is ENHRY and CDR2 is SYGVKD. CDR3 bases: TGTGCCATCAGTGAATCCGGGAATCGCGCGAACACTGAAGCTTTCTTT. Its translation is CAISESGNRANTEAFF.

This clone appeared a single time. The genes are TRBV29-1 and TRBJ2-3, with D hard to call. The V end was cut by 4 bases, the J end by 2 bases, with 10 bases between. Germline CDR1 reads SQVTM; CDR2 reads ANQGSEA. The length of the CDR3 is 13 residues. CDR3 nucleotides: TGCAGCGTTGTAAGTCTAAACACAGATACGCAGTATTTT. As protein: CSVVSLNTDTQYF.

This clone was recorded many times. This sequence joins TRBV9 and TRBJ2-2, with D possibly TRBD2 on 5 matching bases. Germline V gene sequence: CDR1 SGDLS, CDR2 YYNGEE. V shed 4 bases and J shed 0 bases, with 10 bases lying between them. CDR3 size: 15 residues. The CDR3 nucleotides are TGTGCCAGCAGCCTTTCGGGAACGAACACCGGGGAGCTGTTTTTT. Translating gives CASSLSGTNTGELFF.

The V gene is TRBV7-8, the J gene TRBJ2-3; 11 positions match TRBD2. The trim removed 6 bases at V and 4 bases at J, leaving 12 bases unmatched. The germline V gene has CDR1 SGHVS and CDR2 FQNEAQ. There are 17 residues in the CDR3. The CDR3 sequence: CASSSSYSGRASDTQYF. DNA of the CDR3: TGTGCCAGCAGTTCAAGCTATAGCGGGAGGGCATCAGATACGCAGTATTTT.

The chain employs TRBV20-1 and TRBJ2-1; perhaps TRBD2 as D (6 bases). The length of the CDR3 is 11 residues. CDR1 is DFQATT and CDR2 is SNEGSKA in the germline V gene (reference sequence). The CDR3 coding sequence is TGCAGCGGCGGGATTCACAATGAGCAGTTCTTC. Encoded protein: CSGGIHNEQFF.

The CDR3 protein is CASSPPHRAGELFF. Written as DNA, the CDR3 is TGTGCCAGCTCACCACCACATCGGGCCGGGGAGCTGTTTTTT. The chain is built from TRBV18 and TRBJ2-2, with D unclear. V lost 0 bases and J lost 6, with 8 bases in between. The germline CDR1 and CDR2 sequences are KGHSH and LQKENI. The CDR3 has 14 residues.

The V and J genes are TRBV6-1 and TRBJ1-1, with D uncertain. V gave up 3 bases and J gave up 6 bases, with 11 bases separating them. Germline V CDR1 and CDR2: MNHNS, SASEGT. The CDR3 extends over 13 amino acids. CDR3 bases: TGTGCCAGCAGTGATCTAAGGCAGGCTGAAGCTTTCTTT. It specifies CASSDLRQAEAFF.

This sequence joins TRBV5-6 and TRBJ2-3; TRBD2 agrees at 14 bases. V was clipped by 4 bases and J by 5 bases; unmatched bases: 6. The CDR3 runs 16 residues. Germline V lookup: CDR1 SGHDT, CDR2 YYEEEE. The CDR3 loop is CASSPGLAGVVDTQYF. The CDR3 nucleotides read TGTGCCAGCAGCCCGGGACTAGCGGGAGTGGTAGATACGCAGTATTTT.

The chain links TRBV7-2 to TRBJ2-1; TRBD2 agrees at 11 bases. The CDR3 length is 15 residues. CDR1 SGHTA and CDR2 FQGNSA come from the germline V gene. J was trimmed by 9 bases and V by 8 bases; bases with no gene match: 12. The CDR3 DNA follows: TGTGCCAGCGGGTCCGGGACTAGCGGAAAAGCTGAGCAGTTCTTC. Its translation: CASGSGTSGKAEQFF.

Only a few counts were recorded for this clone. This CDR3 reads CASSYSGHEQFF. DNA of the CDR3: TGTGCCAGCAGTTACTCTGGCCATGAGCAGTTCTTC. J is TRBJ2-1 and V is TRBV6-6; D unclear. Deletions cut 0 bases from V and 8 bases from J, with 5 bases between. Germline assignment: CDR1 MNHNY and CDR2 SVGAGI (reference sequence). This CDR3 comprises 12 residues.

This rearrangement joins TRBV15 to TRBJ2-1, with 11 bases aligning to TRBD2. CDR1 and CDR2 (germline): LNHNV, YYDKDF (reference sequence). V lost 3 bases to trimming and J lost 8 bases; unmatched junction nucleotides: 9. This CDR3 has 16 amino acids. DNA of the CDR3: TGTGCCACCAGCAGGGCACTAGCGGGAGCTGGGGATGAGCAGTTCTTC. It codes for CATSRALAGAGDEQFF.

A single count supports this clone. The chain couples TRBV19 to TRBJ1-2, with 10 bases fitting TRBD1. V was clipped by 3 bases and J by 8 bases; unmatched bases: 6. Germline V gene sequence: CDR1 LNHDA, CDR2 SQIVND (reference sequence). This CDR3 is 14 amino acids long. The CDR3 sequence: CASSMGQGFEGYTF. The CDR3 DNA sequence: TGTGCCAGTAGTATGGGACAGGGGTTTGAAGGCTACACCTTC.

V gene TRBV11-1 combines with J gene TRBJ2-1; 7 bases align to TRBD1. Germline V CDR1 and CDR2: SGHAT, FQDESV (reference sequence). The ends lost 4 bases at V and 6 bases at J; junction bases unmatched: 9. The CDR3 runs to 15 residues. The chain's CDR3 is CASSSPGQLSNEQFF. CDR3 DNA: TGTGCCAGCAGCTCGCCGGGACAGCTATCCAATGAGCAGTTCTTC.

This chain connects TRBV29-1 to TRBJ1-2; TRBD1 matches 10 bases. The V gene end was trimmed by 7 bases and the J gene end by 5 bases; junction bases not matched to a gene: 10. Germline assignment: CDR1 SQVTM and CDR2 ANQGSEA. This CDR3 has 14 amino acids. DNA of the CDR3: TGCAGCGCGACAGGGGGCGAAGTGCTGTATGGCTACACCTTC. Translation: CSATGGEVLYGYTF.

The rearrangement links TRBV19 to TRBJ1-2; 8 positions agree with TRBD1. CDR1 and CDR2 from the germline V gene are LNHDA and SQIVND (reference sequence). Trimming removed 6 bases from V and 7 bases from J; junction bases left unmatched: 7. This CDR3 spans 13 amino acids. The CDR3 reads CASRDRVLGGYTF. The CDR3 nucleotides are TGTGCCAGTAGGGACAGGGTGCTGGGTGGCTACACCTTC.

V is TRBV9 and J is TRBJ1-1; the D is unclear. This CDR3 has 15 amino acids. The ends were cut back, 0 bases at V and 1 base at J, with 10 bases in the middle. CDR1 is SGDLS, CDR2 YYNGEE, per germline. CDR3 DNA: TGTGCCAGCAGCGTAGCGTCTAGTTGGAACACTGAAGCTTTCTTT. Translating it yields CASSVASSWNTEAFF.

The chain employs TRBV5-1 and TRBJ2-1; no definite D call. Deletions cut 3 bases from V and 0 bases from J, with 13 bases between. This CDR3 is 16 amino acids long. Germline lookup yields CDR1 SGHRS and CDR2 YFSETQ. The CDR3 reads CASSSRSSSSYNEQFF. The CDR3 nucleotides read TGCGCCAGCAGCTCAAGATCCTCCAGCTCCTACAATGAGCAGTTCTTC. The full variable domain, with the rest looked up from reference TRBV5-1 and TRBJ2-1, is KAGVTQTPRYLIKTRGQQVTLSCSPISGHRSVSWYQQTPGQGLQFLFEYFSETQRNKGNFPGRFSGRQFSNSRSEMNVSTLELGDSALYLCASSSRSSSSYNEQFFGPGTRLTVL.

This sequence joins TRBV3-1 (or the pseudogene TRBV3-2) and TRBJ2-1; D is undetermined. CDR3 length: 16 amino acids. The germline V gene encodes CDR1 LGHDT and CDR2 YNNKEL (reference sequence). Trimming took 1 base from V and 4 from J, leaving 14 bases between them. In nucleotides, the CDR3 is TGTGCCAGCAGCCAAGGCGCAGGTAACTCGTACAATGAGCAGTTCTTC. This translates into CASSQGAGNSYNEQFF.

This clone has more than one count but fewer than ten. This rearrangement joins TRBV2 to TRBJ2-1, with 9 nucleotides matching TRBD2. Per germline, CDR1 SNHLY and CDR2 FYNNEI. This CDR3 has 15 residues. The J segment lost 5 bases and the V segment lost 1 base, leaving 3 bases of the junction unmatched. This chain's CDR3 is CASSEGTSEDNEQFF. CDR3 sequence (DNA): TGTGCCAGCAGTGAAGGGACTAGCGAAGACAATGAGCAGTTCTTC.

The chain has TRBV15 and TRBJ2-1; 7 nucleotides line up with TRBD1. With 1 base clipped from V and 0 bases from J, the junction kept 3 bases outside the gene matches. The CDR3 is made up of 16 amino acids. Germline V CDR1 and CDR2: LNHNV, YYDKDF (reference sequence). CDR3 coding DNA: TGTGCCACCAGCAGAGGCCAGGGGGACTCCTACAATGAGCAGTTCTTC. Translating it yields CATSRGQGDSYNEQFF.

The gene calls are TRBV5-6 and TRBJ1-4; D is perhaps TRBD1 (5 bases). V lost 4 bases and J 8 bases, leaving 15 bases between the germline ends. The CDR3 loop spans 14 amino acids. Germline CDR1 and CDR2: SGHDT and YYEEEE. The CDR3: CASSPGTVGEKLFF. The DNA for the CDR3 is TGTGCCAGCAGCCCCGGGACTGTGGGAGAAAAACTGTTTTTT.

The gene calls are TRBV18 and TRBJ1-2, with 8 bases identical to TRBD1. The CDR3 is made up of 15 amino acids. V lost 4 bases and J lost 3; bases outside the gene matches: 7. Looked up from germline, CDR1 is KGHSH and CDR2 is LQKENI. The chain's CDR3 is CASSRPTGEDYGYTF. CDR3 coding DNA: TGTGCCAGCTCACGACCGACAGGGGAGGACTATGGCTACACCTTC. Looking up the rest from reference TRBV18 and TRBJ1-2 gives the full variable domain: NAGVMQNPRHLVRRRGQEARLRCSPMKGHSHVYWYRQLPEEGLKFMVYLQKENIIDESGMPKERFSAEFPKEGPSILRIQQVVRGDSAAYFCASSRPTGEDYGYTFGSGTRLTVV.

The CDR3 DNA reads TGTGCCAGCAGTGCATTAGAGGGATCTAGCACAGATACGCAGTATTTT. As protein: CASSALEGSSTDTQYF. The chain joins TRBV2 to TRBJ2-3; D might be TRBD2 (5 bases). Germline assignment: CDR1 SNHLY and CDR2 FYNNEI. Trimming cost V 4 bases and J 0 bases, with 14 bases left between them. CDR3 size: 16 residues.